Sequencing of this T cell receptor beta chain was carried out in a study of response to subunit inactivated influenza vaccine. Regarding this clonotype: The antigen is unknown.

Study conclusions and caveats: The authors suggested that few new T cells are recruited per seasonal influenza vaccination.

TCRdb re-analysed the RT-PCR reads in MiXCR, keeping a single row per CDR3 protein. The sample holds around 580,000 distinct CDR3 sequences, 10% to 15% seen once. This CDR3 has 16 amino acids. Per the germline V gene, CDR1 is SGHRS and CDR2 is YFSETQ. V lost 3 bases, J lost 2 bases, and 8 bases stayed unmatched. The rearrangement links TRBV5-1 to TRBJ2-3; 8 bases match TRBD2. The source was PBMCs from blood, collected on the day of vaccination. This receptor was identified in a man between 50 and 59 years old who received an inactivated influenza vaccine. CDR3 bases: TGCGCCAGCAGCTGGGGGACTAGTAGTATCACAGATACGCAGTATTTT. Protein product: CASSWGTSSITDTQYF.